This entry describes one T cell receptor (beta chain). How the authors handled the data: It was from reference gene primer amplification that nucleated cell counts were estimated. The data were produced by immunoSEQ multiplex PCR, yet TCRdb's version contains in-frame clones alone and is incomplete. The DNA gave D and trimming, while V, J and clone size come from that table. The repertoire holds 55,000 to 85,000 clones, with more than 75% as singletons. V was pared by 0 bases and J by 8 bases, with 14 bases between. CDR1 is SGDLS and CDR2 is YYNGEE in the germline V gene. The CDR3 spans 15 residues. The data were taken from a study of blood T cell repertoires in COVID-19. On the study more broadly: Samples representing acute and convalescent COVID-19 were sourced from the United States, Italy and Spain. From T cells, B-cell-depleted T cells, or PBMCs came the material, which was cDNA or gDNA.

The sequencing sample was made of peripheral blood. This TCR was recovered from a woman between 70 and 85 years old with acute or convalescent COVID-19. The V call is TRBV9, the J call TRBJ1-4; TRBD1 is a possible D gene (5 bases). CDR3: CASSVGPSGGEKLFF. CDR3 nucleotide sequence: TGTGCCAGCAGCGTAGGCCCGAGCGGGGGGGAAAAACTGTTTTTT. Variable domain in full (rest from reference TRBV9 and TRBJ1-4): DSGVTQTPKHLITATGQRVTLRCSPRSGDLSVYWYQQSLDQGLQFLIQYYNGEERAKGNILERFSAQQFPDLHSELNLSSLELGDSALYFCASSVGPSGGEKLFFGSGTQLSVL.